The 16 T cell receptor beta chains below were found in one sample sequenced in a study of cytomegalovirus exposure and HLA in healthy donors (dated by TCRdb to 2017 to 2019). Libraries were prepared through the immunoSEQ multiplex PCR assay. The multiplex PCR relied on a mix of 60 forward primers for TCR Vbeta segments and 13 reverse primers for TCR Jbeta segments. In its TCRdb copy, this immuneACCESS table keeps in-frame sequences only and misses some clones. Where compared with another copy, unresolved V genes explain less than half of these, and the others have no known cause. This sample lists more than 100,000 clones; 60% to 80% were detected once. Of the sample, 0.85% to 1.4% is held by the ten largest clones. Sequencing input: PBMCs. The receptor source for this set is a male donor in good health and CMV-seronegative.

The chain has TRBV2 and TRBJ2-2; D perhaps matches TRBD1 (6 bases). In germline, CDR1 is SNHLY, CDR2 FYNNEI. This CDR3 has 14 residues. V lost 10 bases and J 6 bases, leaving 18 bases between the germline ends. The CDR3 region is CATRQGTGSGELFF. The CDR3 DNA follows: TGTGCCACCCGCCAGGGGACGGGCTCCGGGGAGCTGTTTTTT.

The J gene is TRBJ2-1, the V gene TRBV5-1; 7 bases are a match to TRBD1. CDR3 length: 12 residues. V lost 7 bases and J lost 6; bases outside the gene matches: 4. Looked up from germline, CDR1 is SGHRS and CDR2 is YFSETQ. The CDR3 DNA follows: TGCGCCAGCCTAAGGGGGCCCAATGAGCAGTTCTTC. Translation gives CASLRGPNEQFF.

The chain combines TRBV25-1 with TRBJ1-1, with D possibly being TRBD1 (5 bases). V lost 7 bases and J 4 bases, leaving 10 bases between the germline ends. The germline gives CDR1 MGHDK, CDR2 SYGVNS. CDR3 length: 12 residues. CDR3 loop: CASNGGSTEAFF. The CDR3 nucleotides read TGTGCCAGCAACGGGGGGAGCACTGAAGCTTTCTTT.

This clone appeared once. The chain is built from TRBV5-1 and TRBJ2-7, with 8 bases identical to TRBD1. The CDR3 runs to 14 residues. Germline-derived CDR1 and CDR2 are SGHRS and YFSETQ. With V trimmed by 6 bases and J by 3 bases, 8 bases remained unmatched. The CDR3 DNA follows: TGCGCCAGCACCGACAGGGGCACCGTCTACGAGCAGTACTTC. It translates to CASTDRGTVYEQYF.

V and J are TRBV7-2 and TRBJ1-2, with 8 bases lining up with TRBD1. The J segment lost 3 bases and the V segment lost 1 base, leaving 4 bases of the junction unmatched. This CDR3 has 15 amino acids. Germline CDR1 is SGHTA and CDR2 is FQGNSA. The DNA of the CDR3 is TGTGCCAGCAGCTTAGGGATGACAGGGGACTATGGCTACACCTTC. This codes for CASSLGMTGDYGYTF.

V is TRBV5-4 and J is TRBJ1-3, with D possibly TRBD1 on 6 matching bases. This CDR3 has 15 residues. V was shortened by 3 bases and J by 0 bases, with 10 bases between the two germline ends. Germline V CDR1 and CDR2: SGHNT, YYREEE (reference sequence). CDR3 in DNA: TGTGCCAGCAGCTCCGGGACAACCTCTGGAAACACCATATATTTT. Protein sequence: CASSSGTTSGNTIYF.

For the CDR3, the DNA is TGTGCCAGCACTCTACTAGCGGGGGGGCTCGGGCAGTACTTC. As protein: CASTLLAGGLGQYF. This chain connects TRBV2 to TRBJ2-7, with 13 positions matching TRBD2. Per the germline V gene, CDR1 is SNHLY and CDR2 is FYNNEI. Unmatched junction bases numbered 9, after V lost 7 bases and J lost 9 bases. CDR3 length: 14 amino acids.

This sequence joins TRBV2 and TRBJ1-5; D perhaps matches TRBD1 (5 bases). CDR1 is SNHLY, CDR2 FYNNEI, per germline. V was clipped by 3 bases and J by 0 bases, with 9 bases between them. The CDR3 has 15 residues. CDR3 coding DNA: TGTGCCAGCAGTGAGGGGCGGAATAGCAATCAGCCCCAGCATTTT. Protein sequence: CASSEGRNSNQPQHF.

The rearrangement uses TRBV7-9 and TRBJ1-4; a possible D gene is TRBD1 (6 bases). This CDR3 region has 11 residues. The germline V gene encodes CDR1 SEHNR and CDR2 FQNEAQ (reference sequence). Deletions cut 3 bases from V and 10 bases from J, with 6 bases between. CDR3 nucleotide sequence: TGTGCCAGCAGCTTGGACAGAAAACTGTTTTTT. It is translated as CASSLDRKLFF.

The chain combines TRBV4-1 with TRBJ2-2; perhaps TRBD1 as D (5 bases). The germline V gene encodes CDR1 MGHRA and CDR2 YSYEKL. This CDR3 comprises 17 residues. Trimming removed 4 bases from V and 1 base from J, with 16 bases in between. The CDR3 here is CASSRSLGLQNTGELFF. CDR3 DNA: TGCGCCAGCAGCCGCTCCCTGGGGCTACAGAACACCGGGGAGCTGTTTTTT.

This clone occurred a few times. This chain connects TRBV2 to TRBJ2-5; tentatively, D is TRBD1 (6 bases). Between the trimmed V and J ends, which lost 5 bases and 6 bases, there was a span of 13 bases. Germline CDR1 SNHLY, CDR2 FYNNEI. The CDR3 is 13 residues long. The CDR3 DNA is TGTGCCAGCAGTACTGGACAGTTCAAGACCCAGTACTTC. Protein: CASSTGQFKTQYF.

The chain carries TRBV25-1 and TRBJ2-7; tentative D call: TRBD1 (5 bases). This CDR3 has 14 amino acids. V lost 5 bases to trimming and J lost 0 bases, with 11 bases between them. Germline V lookup: CDR1 MGHDK, CDR2 SYGVNS. In DNA, the CDR3 is TGTGCCAGCAGTCAGGGAAGTTCCTCCTACGAGCAGTACTTC. This translates into CASSQGSSSYEQYF.

The CDR3 reads CTSSHYPPASGNNEQFF. The CDR3 coding sequence is TGCACCAGCAGCCACTATCCCCCGGCTAGCGGAAACAATGAGCAGTTCTTC. The gene calls are TRBV1 and TRBJ2-1; TRBD2, as called in the table, went unchecked against the DNA. TRBV1 is termed a pseudogene. The length of the CDR3 is 17 residues.

The CDR3 DNA reads TGTGCCAGCAGTTACAACGCGAACACCGGGGAGCTGTTTTTT. This gives the protein CASSYNANTGELFF. The rearrangement joins TRBV7-2 to TRBJ2-2; the D is unclear. Germline assignment: CDR1 SGHTA and CDR2 FQGNSA. The CDR3 spans 14 residues. Trimming removed 6 bases from V and 0 bases from J, with 8 bases in between.

The chain has TRBV5-8 and TRBJ2-5, with a tentative D call TRBD1 (5 bases). The better agreement between TRBJ2-7 and the DNA end casts doubt on the J call. The CDR3 is 16 residues long. Germline V CDR1 and CDR2: SGHTS, YDEGEE. The DNA of the CDR3 is TGTGCCAGCAGCCCCCGAATCACAGGACACAGCTACGAGCAGTACTTC. Protein: CASSPRITGHSYEQYF.

The chain recombines TRBV19 with TRBJ2-5; no clear D. The end of the DNA is better explained by TRBJ2-7, so the J call may be wrong. The CDR3 extends over 13 amino acids. Germline CDR1 reads LNHDA; CDR2 reads SQIVND (reference sequence). The CDR3 spells CASSPEYTYEQYF. Written as DNA, the CDR3 is TGTGCCAGTAGTCCCGAATATACCTACGAGCAGTACTTC.